A single sample gave rise to the 5 T cell receptor beta chains below, sequenced in a study of PD-1 blockade in classical Hodgkin lymphoma. Produced via immunoSEQ multiplex PCR; TCRdb's table is partial and in-frame only. The table has 20,000 or so clones, 75% to 90% seen once. Time point defined: newly diagnosed, previously untreated cHL patient sample. Purified CD4+ T cells were obtained from thawed PBMCs through magnetic negative selection. Sequencing was performed on CD4+ T cells from blood. Receptors were obtained from a human donor with classical Hodgkin lymphoma.

This rearrangement joins TRBV18 to TRBJ1-3; D is ambiguous. The CDR3 consists of 15 residues. Deletions cut 3 bases from V and 4 bases from J, with 13 bases between. CDR1 is KGHSH and CDR2 is LQKENI in the germline V gene. The CDR3 here is CASSPKQGGGNTIYF. The CDR3 DNA reads TGTGCCAGCTCACCCAAACAAGGAGGAGGAAACACCATATATTTT.

The chain uses TRBV29-1 and TRBJ2-7; 9 positions agree with TRBD2. The CDR3 runs 11 residues. Germline CDR1 reads SQVTM; CDR2 reads ANQGSEA. V shed 7 bases, J shed 2 bases, and the junction held 0 bases outside the gene matches. This chain's CDR3 is CSGGGAYEQYF. The DNA of the CDR3 is TGCAGCGGCGGGGGGGCCTACGAGCAGTACTTC.

The CDR3 DNA follows: TGTGCCAGCAGCCCTCTCCCGGGACTAAATCAGCCCCAGCATTTT. Translated: CASSPLPGLNQPQHF. This chain connects TRBV7-9 to TRBJ1-5; maybe TRBD1 (5 bases). Per germline, CDR1 SEHNR and CDR2 FQNEAQ (reference sequence). This CDR3 region has 15 residues. V was cut by 5 bases and J by 4 bases, with 15 bases left in between. The full variable domain, with the rest looked up from reference TRBV7-9 and TRBJ1-5, is DTGVSQNPRHKITKRGQNVTFRCDPISEHNRLYWYRQTLGQGPEFLTYFQNEAQLEKSRLLSDRFSAERPKGSFSTLEIQRTEQGDSAMYLCASSPLPGLNQPQHFGDGTRLSIL.

V and J are TRBV19 and TRBJ2-1; D unclear. V lost 1 base, J lost 7 bases, and 11 bases lay in between. Per the germline V gene, CDR1 is LNHDA and CDR2 is SQIVND (reference sequence). CDR3 length: 14 amino acids. CDR3 amino acids: CASSIALIGNEQFF. CDR3 DNA: TGTGCCAGTAGTATAGCTCTAATAGGGAATGAGCAGTTCTTC.

CDR3 coding DNA: TGTGCCAGCAGCAAACAGGGGGCCGGCACAGATACGCAGTATTTT. It codes for CASSKQGAGTDTQYF. This chain connects TRBV28 to TRBJ2-3; 9 bases are shared with TRBD1. The CDR3 runs to 15 residues. J was trimmed by 1 base and V by 6 bases; bases with no gene match: 5. From germline, CDR1 is MDHEN and CDR2 SYDVKM.